The rows below give T cell receptor beta chains drawn from one sample of a study of blood T cell repertoires in COVID-19. Some clones are missing from TCRdb's copy, which holds only in-frame ones; the method was immunoSEQ multiplex PCR. This table has some 310,000 clones, over 85% appearing once. The sample consisted of PBMCs or T cells enriched from blood (not recorded which). These receptors were obtained from a woman under 40 who had recovered from COVID-19. The CDR3 runs from the conserved cysteine through the conserved F or W. D genes are given only for firm matches. Clone size is not always given. Where it is, it says once, few, many or a class for expanded clones.

abundance,v_gene,d_gene,len,j_gene,CDR3aa,CDR3nt
.,TRBV4-3,.,17,TRBJ2-7,CASSQDRPSGPSYEQYF,TGCGCCAGCAGCCAAGACCGCCCCTCTGGGCCCTCCTACGAGCAGTACTTC
.,TRBV5-4,.,15,TRBJ2-3,CASSPDHQGTDTQYF,TGTGCCAGCAGCCCGGATCATCAGGGAACAGATACGCAGTATTTT
.,TRBV11-2,.,12,TRBJ1-2,CASSFISYGYTF,TGTGCCAGCAGCTTTATTTCCTATGGCTACACCTTC
.,TRBV5-1,.,14,TRBJ2-3,CASSLGASTDTQYF,TGCGCCAGCAGCTTGGGCGCCAGCACAGATACGCAGTATTTT
.,TRBV11-2,.,12,TRBJ2-7,CASSSDYREQYF,TGTGCCAGCAGCTCGGATTACAGGGAGCAGTACTTC
.,TRBV9,TRBD2,18,TRBJ2-5,CASSVANMRLAGQETQYF,TGTGCCAGCAGCGTAGCAAATATGAGACTAGCGGGGCAAGAGACCCAGTACTTC
.,TRBV4-3,.,15,TRBJ1-3,CASSQLGHPRNTIYF,TGCGCCAGCAGCCAACTGGGACACCCAAGAAACACCATATATTTT
.,TRBV11-3,.,13,TRBJ2-1,CASSLGRDNEQFF,TGTGCCAGCAGCTTAGGCAGGGACAATGAGCAGTTCTTC
.,TRBV4-2,.,17,TRBJ1-5,CASSPLLRIQSNQPQHF,TGTGCCAGCAGCCCCCTCCTGCGGATTCAGAGCAATCAGCCCCAGCATTTT
.,TRBV7-9,.,14,TRBJ2-5,CASSLGDTRETQYF,TGTGCCAGCAGCTTAGGGGATACTAGAGAGACCCAGTACTTC
.,TRBV6-6,TRBD1,16,TRBJ1-5,CASSYPRTGPNQPQHF,TGTGCCAGCAGTTATCCTCGGACAGGGCCCAATCAGCCCCAGCATTTT
.,TRBV9,TRBD2,18,TRBJ2-1,CASSTGTSGRAVYNEQFF,TGTGCCAGCAGCACCGGGACTAGCGGGAGGGCAGTATACAATGAGCAGTTCTTC
.,TRBV3-1/TRBV3-2,TRBD2,15,TRBJ2-5,CASRVTSGIRETQYF,TGTGCCAGCAGGGTAACTAGCGGGATTAGGGAGACCCAGTACTTC
.,TRBV14,.,15,TRBJ2-7,CASSQTVGSYYEQYF,TGTGCCAGCAGCCAAACGGTCGGGAGTTACTACGAGCAGTACTTC
.,TRBV5-1,.,17,TRBJ2-7,CASTNPGLRFWPYEQYF,TGCGCCAGCACCAACCCGGGACTCCGATTCTGGCCCTACGAGCAGTACTTC
.,TRBV14,.,15,TRBJ1-1,CASSQEGSLNTEAFF,TGTGCCAGCAGCCAAGAGGGGAGCTTGAACACTGAAGCTTTCTTT
.,TRBV27,.,14,TRBJ2-7,CASSVLLGDYEQYF,TGTGCCAGCAGTGTATTGTTAGGGGACTACGAGCAGTACTTC
.,TRBV7-6,TRBD2,15,TRBJ2-1,CASSLDGRASNEQFF,TGTGCCAGCAGCTTAGACGGGAGGGCCTCCAATGAGCAGTTCTTC
.,TRBV15,.,16,TRBJ2-3,CATSRGAPPGTDTQYF,TGTGCCACCAGCAGAGGAGCGCCGCCTGGCACAGATACGCAGTATTTT
once,TRBV4-1,TRBD2,18,TRBJ2-1,CASSQTPGTSGRTHEQFF,TGCGCCAGCAGCCAAACCCCAGGGACTAGCGGGAGGACCCACGAGCAGTTCTTC
once,TRBV15,.,15,TRBJ2-2,CATSRGGGDTGELFF,TGTGCCACCAGCAGAGGGGGAGGCGACACCGGGGAGCTGTTTTTT
.,TRBV7-3,.,13,TRBJ2-7,CASSRDFDYEQYF,TGTGCCAGCAGCCGGGACTTCGACTACGAGCAGTACTTC